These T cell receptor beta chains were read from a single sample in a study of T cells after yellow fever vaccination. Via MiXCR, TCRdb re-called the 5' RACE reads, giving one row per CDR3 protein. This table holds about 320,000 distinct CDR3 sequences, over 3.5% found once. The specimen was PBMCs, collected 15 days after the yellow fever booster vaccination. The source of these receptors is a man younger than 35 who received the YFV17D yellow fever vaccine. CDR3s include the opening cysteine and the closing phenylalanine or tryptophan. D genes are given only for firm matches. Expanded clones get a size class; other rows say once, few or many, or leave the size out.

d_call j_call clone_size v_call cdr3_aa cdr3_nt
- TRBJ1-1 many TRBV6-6 CASSERTVNTEAFF TGTGCCAGCAGTGAGAGGACGGTGAACACTGAAGCTTTCTTT
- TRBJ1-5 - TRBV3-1 CASSQGGSRNQPQHF TGTGCCAGCAGCCAAGGGGGTTCCCGCAATCAGCCCCAGCATTTT
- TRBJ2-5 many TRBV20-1 CSARPLGQETQYF TGCAGTGCTAGACCGCTAGGGCAAGAGACCCAGTACTTC
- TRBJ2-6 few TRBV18 CASSSTGAGANVLTF TGTGCCAGCTCTTCAACGGGGGCTGGGGCCAACGTCCTGACTTTC
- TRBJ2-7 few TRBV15 CATSRDRERNSYEQYF TGTGCCACCAGCAGAGATCGGGAACGGAACTCCTACGAGCAGTACTTC
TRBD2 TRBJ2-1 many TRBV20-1 CSARVGTSGPGEQFF TGCAGTGCTAGAGTGGGGACTAGCGGGCCAGGGGAGCAGTTCTTC
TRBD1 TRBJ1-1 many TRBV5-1 CASSPPETGITEAFF TGCGCCAGCAGCCCTCCCGAGACAGGGATCACTGAAGCTTTCTTT
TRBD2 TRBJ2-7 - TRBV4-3 CASSQEGRGKDEQYF TGCGCCAGCAGCCAAGAAGGGCGGGGGAAGGATGAGCAGTACTTC
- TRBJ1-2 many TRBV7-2 CASSLTDSRTYTF TGTGCCAGCAGCTTAACGGATTCAAGGACCTACACCTTC
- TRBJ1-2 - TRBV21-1 CASSKFPHRQGAGGYTF TGTGCCAGCAGCAAATTTCCCCATCGACAGGGGGCGGGAGGCTACACCTTC
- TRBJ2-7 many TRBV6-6 CASSYDVAYEQYF TGTGCCAGCAGCTACGACGTAGCCTACGAGCAGTACTTC
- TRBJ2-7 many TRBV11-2 CASSLVRGYEQYF TGTGCCAGCAGCTTAGTGAGAGGCTACGAGCAGTACTTC
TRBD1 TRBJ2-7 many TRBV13 CASSMRTGYYEQYF TGTGCCAGCAGCATGCGGACAGGGTACTACGAGCAGTACTTC
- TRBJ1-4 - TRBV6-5 CASSYSRVSNEKLFF TGTGCCAGCAGTTACTCAAGGGTATCAAATGAAAAACTGTTTTTT
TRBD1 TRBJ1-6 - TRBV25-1 CASSEQGAGYSPLHF TGTGCCAGCAGTGAACAGGGGGCAGGGTATTCACCCCTCCACTTT
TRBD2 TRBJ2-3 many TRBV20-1 CSASAASGGESTDTQYF TGCAGTGCTAGTGCGGCTAGCGGGGGGGAGAGCACAGATACGCAGTATTTT
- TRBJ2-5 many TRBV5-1 CASSAGERKETQYF TGCGCCAGCAGCGCCGGAGAGAGGAAGGAGACCCAGTACTTC
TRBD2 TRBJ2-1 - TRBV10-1 CASSGTSGVNEQFF TGCGCCAGCAGTGGCACTAGCGGGGTCAATGAGCAGTTCTTC
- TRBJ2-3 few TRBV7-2 CASSFFRVGTDTQYF TGTGCCAGCAGCTTCTTTAGAGTAGGGACAGATACGCAGTATTTT
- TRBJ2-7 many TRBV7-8 CASSFPGAEQYF TGTGCCAGCAGCTTTCCGGGGGCCGAGCAGTACTTC
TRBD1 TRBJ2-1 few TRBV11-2 CASSSIQGAHNEQFF TGTGCCAGCAGCTCGATTCAGGGGGCCCACAATGAGCAGTTCTTC
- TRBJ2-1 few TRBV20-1 CSAPRDPAVNEQFF TGCAGTGCTCCCCGGGACCCGGCGGTCAATGAGCAGTTCTTC
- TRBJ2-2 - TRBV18 CASSPYREDTGELFF TGTGCCAGCTCACCATACAGGGAGGACACCGGGGAGCTGTTTTTT
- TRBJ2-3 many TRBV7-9 CASSFTVDTQYF TGTGCCAGCAGCTTTACAGTAGATACGCAGTATTTT
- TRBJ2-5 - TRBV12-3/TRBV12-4 CACLVWGAGETQYF TGTGCCTGCCTCGTGTGGGGGGCTGGGGAGACCCAGTACTTC
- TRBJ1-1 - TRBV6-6 CASSYSSGERPEAFF TGTGCCAGCAGTTACTCGAGTGGGGAAAGGCCTGAAGCTTTCTTT
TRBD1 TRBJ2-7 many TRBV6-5 CASRYRDRGLHEQYF TGTGCCAGCAGGTACCGGGACAGGGGGCTACACGAGCAGTACTTC